This record covers a single TCR beta chain. The data belong to a study of blood T cell repertoires in COVID-19. The wider study: Nucleic acid was either cDNA or gDNA, and it came from T cells, B-cell-depleted T cells, or PBMCs.

The CDR3 contains 14 residues. J gave up 2 bases and V 4 bases, and 2 bases lay outside the gene matches. CDR1 is SGDLS, CDR2 YYNGEE, per germline. The data were produced by immunoSEQ multiplex PCR, yet TCRdb's version contains in-frame clones alone and is incomplete. The sample has more than 65,000 clones, 80% to 90% seen once. The sample taken for sequencing was peripheral blood. The sequence came from a woman aged 45 to 65 with acute or convalescent COVID-19. The chain has TRBV9 and TRBJ1-4; 7 nucleotides agree with TRBD1. Here the CDR3 DNA reads TGTGCCAGCAGCCCGACAGGGACTAATGAAAAACTGTTTTTT. It encodes CASSPTGTNEKLFF. Together with reference TRBV9 and TRBJ1-4, the CDR3 gives the full variable domain: DSGVTQTPKHLITATGQRVTLRCSPRSGDLSVYWYQQSLDQGLQFLIQYYNGEERAKGNILERFSAQQFPDLHSELNLSSLELGDSALYFCASSPTGTNEKLFFGSGTQLSVL.